This is a list of T cell receptor beta chains from one sample in a study of T-cell reconstitution after alpha-beta-depleted transplantation in children. TCRdb reprocessed the PCR reads with MiXCR, giving one entry per CDR3 protein. The sample includes under 750,000 distinct CDR3 sequences, approximately 22% of them seen just once. Sequencing was performed on PBMCs, mostly from graft donor cells, taken 360 days after TCRalphabeta/CD19-depleted stem cell transplant. The receptor set was obtained from a boy in the first two years of life who had a stem cell transplant for acute myeloid leukemia, so the T cells may come from the graft donor. Each CDR3 is given with its conserved first and last residue. The order of the fields is CDR3 protein, CDR3 DNA, J gene, clone size, D gene, V gene. D genes are given only for firm matches. Rows may omit the clone size; those that give it use once, few, many or a size class.

CDR3 protein: CAWGGVGPYNEQFF; CDR3 DNA: TGTGCCTGGGGGGGGGTGGGGCCCTACAATGAGCAGTTCTTC; J gene: TRBJ2-1; clone size: many; D gene: TRBD2; V gene: TRBV30
CDR3 protein: CASSYSRQVTDTQYF; CDR3 DNA: TGTGCCAGCAGCTATAGCCGTCAGGTAACAGATACGCAGTATTTT; J gene: TRBJ2-3; clone size: -; D gene: -; V gene: TRBV7-9
CDR3 protein: CSARDSTAHF; CDR3 DNA: TGCAGTGCTAGAGATTCGACAGCCCATTTC; J gene: TRBJ2-5; clone size: many; D gene: -; V gene: TRBV20-1
CDR3 protein: CSAEVPWTKEEYF; CDR3 DNA: TGCAGTGCGGAAGTACCTTGGACAAAGGAGGAGTACTTC; J gene: TRBJ2-7; clone size: many; D gene: -; V gene: TRBV20-1
CDR3 protein: CASSVEAGGHTYNEQFF; CDR3 DNA: TGTGCCAGCAGCGTAGAAGCGGGGGGGCATACCTACAATGAGCAGTTCTTC; J gene: TRBJ2-1; clone size: few; D gene: TRBD2; V gene: TRBV9
CDR3 protein: CASSTSGTGSTEAFF; CDR3 DNA: TGTGCCAGCAGTACCTCCGGGACAGGGAGTACTGAAGCTTTCTTT; J gene: TRBJ1-1; clone size: many; D gene: TRBD1; V gene: TRBV6-5
CDR3 protein: CASSHLVDSNHSPLHF; CDR3 DNA: TGCGCCAGCAGCCACTTAGTCGACAGTAATCATTCACCCCTCCACTTT; J gene: TRBJ1-6; clone size: -; D gene: -; V gene: TRBV4-3
CDR3 protein: CASTAGASYNEQFF; CDR3 DNA: TGTGCCAGCACAGCGGGGGCCTCCTACAATGAGCAGTTCTTC; J gene: TRBJ2-1; clone size: few; D gene: TRBD2; V gene: TRBV2
CDR3 protein: CASTRTSSSYNEQFF; CDR3 DNA: TGTGCCAGCACCCGGACTTCATCGTCGTACAATGAGCAGTTCTTC; J gene: TRBJ2-1; clone size: many; D gene: -; V gene: TRBV6-2/TRBV6-3
CDR3 protein: CASGRAPGNEQFF; CDR3 DNA: TGTGCCAGCGGAAGGGCACCAGGCAATGAGCAGTTCTTC; J gene: TRBJ2-1; clone size: many; D gene: -; V gene: TRBV6-1
CDR3 protein: CSANPRQGSYEQYF; CDR3 DNA: TGCAGTGCTAACCCGAGACAGGGCTCCTACGAGCAGTACTTC; J gene: TRBJ2-7; clone size: -; D gene: TRBD1; V gene: TRBV20-1
CDR3 protein: CASSGFEGKAFF; CDR3 DNA: TGCGCCAGCAGCGGGTTTGAGGGGAAAGCTTTCTTT; J gene: TRBJ1-1; clone size: many; D gene: -; V gene: TRBV10-2
CDR3 protein: CATSRTGWRGSTDTQYF; CDR3 DNA: TGTGCCACCAGCAGAACTGGTTGGCGGGGCAGCACAGATACGCAGTATTTT; J gene: TRBJ2-3; clone size: many; D gene: -; V gene: TRBV15
CDR3 protein: CASSLEGTLSQETQYF; CDR3 DNA: TGTGCCAGCAGCTTAGAAGGGACACTCTCTCAAGAGACCCAGTACTTC; J gene: TRBJ2-5; clone size: many; D gene: -; V gene: TRBV7-9
CDR3 protein: CSVEYRRGGMDTQYF; CDR3 DNA: TGCAGCGTTGAATATCGGCGGGGGGGCATGGATACGCAGTATTTT; J gene: TRBJ2-3; clone size: few; D gene: TRBD2; V gene: TRBV29-1
CDR3 protein: CASSLGDRYYEQYF; CDR3 DNA: TGTGCCAGCAGCTTGGGGGACAGGTACTACGAGCAGTACTTC; J gene: TRBJ2-7; clone size: few; D gene: TRBD1; V gene: TRBV5-5
CDR3 protein: CASSLSELAYTGELFF; CDR3 DNA: TGTGCCAGCAGTTTATCGGAGCTAGCGTATACCGGGGAGCTGTTTTTT; J gene: TRBJ2-2; clone size: few; D gene: -; V gene: TRBV27
CDR3 protein: CSAVTGGGGNQPQHF; CDR3 DNA: TGCAGTGCCGTCACAGGGGGTGGAGGCAATCAGCCCCAGCATTTT; J gene: TRBJ1-5; clone size: -; D gene: TRBD1; V gene: TRBV20-1
CDR3 protein: CASRVGETQYF; CDR3 DNA: TGTGCCAGCAGAGTGGGGGAGACCCAGTACTTC; J gene: TRBJ2-5; clone size: many; D gene: -; V gene: TRBV12-3/TRBV12-4
CDR3 protein: CASTQGGYNEQFF; CDR3 DNA: TGTGCCAGCACCCAGGGGGGTTACAATGAGCAGTTCTTC; J gene: TRBJ2-1; clone size: many; D gene: -; V gene: TRBV7-9
CDR3 protein: CASSWATSGSYNEQFF; CDR3 DNA: TGTGCCAGCAGCTGGGCTACTAGCGGCTCCTACAATGAGCAGTTCTTC; J gene: TRBJ2-1; clone size: -; D gene: TRBD2; V gene: TRBV7-9
CDR3 protein: CASSPTVVLMVNTEAFF; CDR3 DNA: TGCGCCAGCAGCCCGACCGTTGTGTTGATGGTGAACACTGAAGCTTTCTTT; J gene: TRBJ1-1; clone size: -; D gene: -; V gene: TRBV4-1
CDR3 protein: CSVPSSPGGPRETQYF; CDR3 DNA: TGCAGTGTCCCGTCTTCACCGGGCGGGCCCAGGGAGACCCAGTACTTC; J gene: TRBJ2-5; clone size: -; D gene: -; V gene: TRBV20-1
CDR3 protein: CASSPPGPGNTIYF; CDR3 DNA: TGTGCCAGCTCACCACCGGGGCCCGGAAACACCATATATTTT; J gene: TRBJ1-3; clone size: many; D gene: -; V gene: TRBV18
CDR3 protein: CASSYGAIDEQFF; CDR3 DNA: TGTGCCAGCAGTTACGGGGCAATTGATGAGCAGTTCTTC; J gene: TRBJ2-1; clone size: few; D gene: -; V gene: TRBV6-5